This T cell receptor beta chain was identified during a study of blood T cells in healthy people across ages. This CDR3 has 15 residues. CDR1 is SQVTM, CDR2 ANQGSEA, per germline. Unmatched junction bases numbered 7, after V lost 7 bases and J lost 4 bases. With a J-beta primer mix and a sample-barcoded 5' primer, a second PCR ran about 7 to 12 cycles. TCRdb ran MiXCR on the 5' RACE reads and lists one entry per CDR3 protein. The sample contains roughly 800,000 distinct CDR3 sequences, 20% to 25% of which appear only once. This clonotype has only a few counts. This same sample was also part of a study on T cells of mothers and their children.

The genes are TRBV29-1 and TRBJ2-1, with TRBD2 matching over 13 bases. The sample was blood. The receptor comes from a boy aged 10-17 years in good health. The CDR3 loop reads CSALTSGRRYNEQFF. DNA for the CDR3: TGCAGCGCCTTGACTAGCGGGAGGCGTTACAATGAGCAGTTCTTC.